The clone carrying this T cell receptor (beta chain) has a handful of counts. cDNA reverse transcribed from extracted RNA served as the sequencing template. Measured with immunoSEQ multiplex PCR; TCRdb has only the in-frame clones, and not every one. Found here are 140,000 to 150,000 clones, under 60% of them singletons; the top ten hold about 6.8%. This entry comes from a study of CD8+ T cells in alopecia areata. V lost 1 base to trimming and J lost 4 bases; unmatched junction nucleotides: 3. The CDR3 has 14 residues. Germline lookup yields CDR1 MGHRA and CDR2 YSYEKL. The J gene is TRBJ2-5, the V gene TRBV4-1, with 7 bases lining up with TRBD1. Sample: CD4+ T cells sorted from blood, taken at week 0. This TCR was sampled from a human donor with alopecia areata. The CDR3 nucleotides read TGCGCCAGCAGCCAAGGAGGGGGCGTAGAGACCCAGTACTTC. Residues: CASSQGGGVETQYF.